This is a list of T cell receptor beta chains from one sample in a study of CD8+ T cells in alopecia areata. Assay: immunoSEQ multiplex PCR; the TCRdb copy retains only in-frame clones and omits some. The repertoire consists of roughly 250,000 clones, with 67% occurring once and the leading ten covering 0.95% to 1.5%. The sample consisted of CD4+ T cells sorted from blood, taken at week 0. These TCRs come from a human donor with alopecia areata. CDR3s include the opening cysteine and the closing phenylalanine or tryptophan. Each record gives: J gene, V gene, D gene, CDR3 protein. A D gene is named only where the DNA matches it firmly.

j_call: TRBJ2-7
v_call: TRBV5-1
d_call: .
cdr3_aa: CASSLASDRPYEQYF

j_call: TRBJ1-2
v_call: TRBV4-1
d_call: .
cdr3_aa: CASSSPSGGIYGYTF

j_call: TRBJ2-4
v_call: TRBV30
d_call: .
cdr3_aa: CAWSVRAVLAKNIQYF

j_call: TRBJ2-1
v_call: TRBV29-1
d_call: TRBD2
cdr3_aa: CSVEETSGAYNEQFF

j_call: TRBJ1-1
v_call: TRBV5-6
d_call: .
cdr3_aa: CASSLLRLNTEAFF

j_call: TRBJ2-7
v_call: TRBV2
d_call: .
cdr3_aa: CASSGISYEQYF

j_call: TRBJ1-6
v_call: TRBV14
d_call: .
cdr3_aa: CASSQDYSSYNSPLHF

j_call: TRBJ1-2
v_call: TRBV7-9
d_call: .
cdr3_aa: CASSFRADGYTF

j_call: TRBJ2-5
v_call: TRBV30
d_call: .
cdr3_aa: CAWGTGIWETQYF

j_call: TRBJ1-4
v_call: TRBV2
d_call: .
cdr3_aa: CASSATGTGEKLFF

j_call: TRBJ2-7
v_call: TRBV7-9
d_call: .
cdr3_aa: CASSLVGGYEQYF

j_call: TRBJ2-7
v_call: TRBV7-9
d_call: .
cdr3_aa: CASSLGYRSVYEQYF

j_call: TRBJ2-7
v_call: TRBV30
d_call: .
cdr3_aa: CAYRIGGLYEQYF

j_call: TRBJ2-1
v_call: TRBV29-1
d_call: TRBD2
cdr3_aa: CSVEGPGAGGLYNEQFF

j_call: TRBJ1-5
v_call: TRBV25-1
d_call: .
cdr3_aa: CASSSGAHQPQHF

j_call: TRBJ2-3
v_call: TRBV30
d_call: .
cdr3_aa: CAWRDRGAADTQYF

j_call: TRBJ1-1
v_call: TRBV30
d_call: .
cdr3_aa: CAWSRDDTEAFF

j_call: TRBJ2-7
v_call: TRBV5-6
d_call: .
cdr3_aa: CASSPQLGGGYEQYF

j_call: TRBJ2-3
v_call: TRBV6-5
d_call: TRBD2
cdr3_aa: CASSSERGPSTDTQYF

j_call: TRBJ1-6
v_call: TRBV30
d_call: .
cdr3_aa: CAWRLTVSFDPLHF

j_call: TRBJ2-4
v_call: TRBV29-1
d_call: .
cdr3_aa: CSVDAGEDIQYF

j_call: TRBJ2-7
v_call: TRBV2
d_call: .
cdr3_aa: CASSDSRQGTRDEQYF

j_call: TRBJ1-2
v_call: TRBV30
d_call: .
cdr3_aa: CAWRTGYGYTF